These 29 T cell receptor beta chains originate from one sample sequenced in a study of beta chain features in type 1 diabetes. TCRB transcripts that were expressed got sequenced, as all of the isolated RNA had been reverse transcribed. Using immunoSEQ multiplex PCR, the repertoire was profiled, and TCRdb retains in-frame clones only, with some absent. The sample includes 150,000 to 180,000 clones, roughly 8% of them seen just once. Sequencing input: central memory CD4+ T cells from blood. The receptors were sampled from a man younger than 35 in good health.

This clone was seen ten or more times. The chain employs TRBV4-2 and TRBJ2-7; 10 bases line up with TRBD2. The CDR3 sequence is 14 residues long. Losses at the gene ends were 2 bases for V and 6 bases for J; bases not matched to a gene: 4. Germline-derived CDR1 and CDR2 are LGHNA and YNFKEQ. CDR3 sequence reads: CASSQPGLAVEQYF. CDR3 nucleotides: TGTGCCAGCAGCCAACCAGGACTAGCGGTCGAGCAGTACTTC.

This clone was seen ten or more times. The chain recombines TRBV9 with TRBJ2-2, with 12 bases matching TRBD2. Germline V gene sequence: CDR1 SGDLS, CDR2 YYNGEE. This CDR3 has 16 amino acids. J gave up 2 bases and V 3 bases, and 2 bases lay outside the gene matches. CDR3 sequence reads: CASSASGRANTGELFF. Written as DNA, the CDR3 is TGTGCCAGCAGCGCTAGCGGGAGGGCCAACACCGGGGAGCTGTTTTTT.

This clone has a handful of counts. The chain links TRBV7-2 to TRBJ2-3; 7 nucleotides line up with TRBD2. The V segment lost 3 bases and the J segment 2 bases; nucleotides outside the gene matches: 5. Germline loops: CDR1 SGHTA, CDR2 FQGNSA. The CDR3 is made up of 15 amino acids. The DNA of the CDR3 is TGTGCCAGCAGCTTCGCGGGGGTTGACACAGATACGCAGTATTTT. It is translated as CASSFAGVDTDTQYF.

The chain employs TRBV7-2 and TRBJ2-1; the match to TRBD1 covers 11 bases. V lost 2 bases, J lost 7 bases, and 7 bases stayed unmatched. This CDR3 contains 16 residues. The germline CDR1 and CDR2 sequences are SGHTA and FQGNSA. CDR3 bases: TGTGCCAGCAGCTTACAATATGGACAGGGGGCGAATGAGCAGTTCTTC. It specifies CASSLQYGQGANEQFF.

This clone was seen a few times. This chain links TRBV5-4 with TRBJ1-5; 9 nucleotides match TRBD1. V trimming: 6 bases; J trimming: 5 bases; junction bases outside the gene matches: 9. The CDR3 spans 15 residues. Germline-derived CDR1 and CDR2 are SGHNT and YYREEE (reference sequence). The CDR3, as DNA: TGTGCCAGCACCACAAGACAGGGGGATTATCAGCCCCAGCATTTT. Its translation is CASTTRQGDYQPQHF.

V gene TRBV4-3 combines with J gene TRBJ2-1, with D possibly being TRBD1 (5 bases). Deletions cut 5 bases from V and 7 bases from J, with 12 bases between. This CDR3 is built from 13 residues. CDR1 and CDR2 from the germline V gene are LGHNA and YSLEER. The CDR3 DNA sequence: TGCGCCAGCAGCTACTCCCCAGGGAATGAGCAGTTCTTC. Amino acid sequence: CASSYSPGNEQFF.

In its sample, this clone was seen a few times. The genes are TRBV25-1 and TRBJ1-2; 8 positions agree with TRBD1. With V trimmed by 8 bases and J by 3 bases, 11 bases remained unmatched. The germline CDR1 and CDR2 sequences are MGHDK and SYGVNS. The CDR3 loop spans 15 amino acids. The CDR3: CASRQGQGGDYGYTF. CDR3 DNA: TGTGCCAGCCGACAAGGACAGGGAGGTGACTATGGCTACACCTTC.

The sample holds a few counts of this clone. The chain joins TRBV6-1 to TRBJ2-1; the D is unclear. The CDR3 has 15 amino acids. Trimming pared 1 base from V and 7 bases from J, leaving 14 bases between. Looked up from germline, CDR1 is MNHNS and CDR2 is SASEGT. CDR3 nucleotide sequence: TGTGCCAGCAGTGAAGTAAGTGCCGGCGGTAATGAGCAGTTCTTC. It codes for CASSEVSAGGNEQFF.

This clone showed up just a few times. This specimen includes other DNA sequences encoding the same CDR3. The rearrangement joins TRBV5-4 to TRBJ2-5; tentatively, D is TRBD2 (5 bases). The CDR3 is 14 residues long. Trimming took off 0 bases at V and 2 bases at J, with 8 bases between the two ends. Germline loops: CDR1 SGHNT, CDR2 YYREEE (reference sequence). The CDR3 sequence: CASSLGTSQETQYF. The CDR3 DNA sequence: TGTGCCAGCAGCTTGGGGACTTCTCAAGAGACCCAGTACTTC.

This clone came up a few times. This chain links TRBV15 with TRBJ2-7; TRBD1 matches 7 bases. Per germline, CDR1 LNHNV and CDR2 YYDKDF (reference sequence). The CDR3 totals 14 residues. Losses at the gene ends were 4 bases for V and 8 bases for J; bases not matched to a gene: 11. The CDR3 nucleotides read TGTGCCACCAGCACCGACAGGGCGATCGTCCAGCAGTACTTC. It translates to CATSTDRAIVQQYF. The full variable domain, in which reference TRBV15 and TRBJ2-7 provide the parts outside the CDR3, is DAMVIQNPRYQVTQFGKPVTLSCSQTLNHNVMYWYQQKSSQAPKLLFHYYDKDFNNEADTPDNFQSRRPNTSFCFLDIRSPGLGDTAMYLCATSTDRAIVQQYFGPGTRLTVT.

The V call is TRBV19, the J call TRBJ2-3, with D possibly matching TRBD1 (5 bases). V was shortened by 5 bases and J by 4 bases, with 13 bases between the two germline ends. CDR1 LNHDA and CDR2 SQIVND come from the germline V gene (reference sequence). The CDR3 is 14 amino acids. CDR3 bases: TGTGCCAGTAGTGTCCCCAGGGAAGCAGATACGCAGTATTTT. As protein: CASSVPREADTQYF.

This clone was detected a few times. The chain recombines TRBV7-8 with TRBJ1-2; possible D gene TRBD1, 6 bases. This CDR3 comprises 15 residues. The V gene's germline CDR1 is SGHVS and CDR2 FQNEAQ. The V end was cut by 0 bases, the J end by 6 bases, with 14 bases between. CDR3 DNA sequence: TGTGCCAGCAGCTTAGCGTATCGCAGGGGAGATGGCTACACCTTC. This codes for CASSLAYRRGDGYTF.

This clone has just a few counts. The chain couples TRBV28 to TRBJ1-1, with 10 bases matching TRBD1. This CDR3 comprises 15 residues. Per the germline V gene, CDR1 is MDHEN and CDR2 is SYDVKM. The V and J ends lost 5 bases and 5 bases, in that order; junction bases with no gene match: 8. The CDR3: CASSPPGQGRTEAFF. DNA for the CDR3: TGTGCCAGCAGTCCTCCGGGACAGGGGCGAACTGAAGCTTTCTTT.

This clone turned up a few times. The V and J genes are TRBV7-9 and TRBJ1-5, with D possibly TRBD1 on 5 matching bases. The germline V and J ends were trimmed by 3 bases and 0 bases, with 9 bases remaining between them. Germline values: CDR1 SEHNR, CDR2 FQNEAQ (reference sequence). This CDR3 is 15 amino acids long. CDR3 sequence: CASSLGGDSNQPQHF. The CDR3 DNA sequence: TGTGCCAGCAGCTTGGGGGGGGATAGCAATCAGCCCCAGCATTTT.

This rearrangement joins TRBV7-2 to TRBJ2-7, with TRBD1 as a possible D gene (6 bases). The CDR3 runs 15 residues. From germline, CDR1 is SGHTA and CDR2 FQGNSA. V was cut by 5 bases and J by 3 bases, with 17 bases left in between. CDR3: CASSEAGTRDYEQYF. The CDR3 DNA follows: TGTGCCAGCAGCGAGGCAGGGACAAGAGACTACGAGCAGTACTTC.

This clone occurred many times. The V gene is TRBV29-1, the J gene TRBJ1-6, with TRBD1 as a possible D gene (5 bases). The CDR3 is made up of 14 amino acids. Germline CDR1 and CDR2: SQVTM and ANQGSEA. V shed 3 bases and J shed 9 bases, with 15 bases lying between them. The CDR3 region is CSVDPGKNGSPLHF. In nucleotides, the CDR3 is TGCAGCGTTGACCCAGGGAAGAACGGTTCACCCCTCCACTTT.

This chain uses TRBV7-2 with TRBJ1-1, with 10 bases fitting TRBD1. The germline V gene encodes CDR1 SGHTA and CDR2 FQGNSA. This CDR3 has 16 residues. Losses at the gene ends were 5 bases for V and 4 bases for J; bases not matched to a gene: 10. CDR3 protein: CASSNAPGQGITEAFF. For the CDR3, the DNA is TGTGCCAGCAGCAACGCTCCGGGACAGGGGATCACTGAAGCTTTCTTT. The entire variable domain, with the rest obtained from reference TRBV7-2 and TRBJ1-1, is as follows: GAGVSQSPSNKVTEKGKDVELRCDPISGHTALYWYRQSLGQGLEFLIYFQGNSAPDKSGLPSDRFSAERTGGSVSTLTIQRTQQEDSAVYLCASSNAPGQGITEAFFGQGTRLTVV.

This clone was detected only a few times. The chain links TRBV7-2 to TRBJ1-2, with TRBD1 identical over 10 bases. The CDR3 extends over 15 amino acids. J lost 7 bases, V lost 4 bases, and 9 bases had no gene match. Germline V gene data show CDR1 as SGHTA and CDR2 as FQGNSA. The CDR3 sequence is CASSSPDRGQGGYTF. The CDR3 bases are TGTGCCAGCAGCTCGCCCGACAGGGGGCAGGGTGGCTACACCTTC.

This clone was observed a few times. The V gene is TRBV19, the J gene TRBJ2-3; 8 bases agree with TRBD1. The CDR3 spans 15 residues. Germline V gene lookup returns CDR1 LNHDA and CDR2 SQIVND (reference sequence). The trim removed 6 bases at V and 3 bases at J, leaving 8 bases unmatched. In nucleotides, the CDR3 is TGTGCCAGTAGCGTGGGGACAGGATTAACAGATACGCAGTATTTT. It codes for CASSVGTGLTDTQYF.

Worth noting for this clone: The same CDR3 can be traced to other DNA sequences in this sample. The V call is TRBV7-2, the J call TRBJ2-1, with TRBD2 identical over 12 bases. Per germline, CDR1 SGHTA and CDR2 FQGNSA. This CDR3 contains 15 residues. The ends lost 5 bases at V and 4 bases at J; junction bases unmatched: 3. CDR3 loop: CASSRTSGGYNEQFF. The CDR3 coding sequence is TGTGCCAGCAGCCGAACTAGCGGGGGGTACAATGAGCAGTTCTTC. The full variable domain, rest sourced from reference TRBV7-2 and TRBJ2-1, is GAGVSQSPSNKVTEKGKDVELRCDPISGHTALYWYRQSLGQGLEFLIYFQGNSAPDKSGLPSDRFSAERTGGSVSTLTIQRTQQEDSAVYLCASSRTSGGYNEQFFGPGTRLTVL.

The chain combines TRBV5-1 with TRBJ2-3; 7 nucleotides match TRBD2. The CDR3 spans 16 residues. J lost 0 bases, V lost 2 bases, and 6 bases had no gene match. The germline V gene encodes CDR1 SGHRS and CDR2 YFSETQ. CDR3 region: CASSFEAGTSTDTQYF. The CDR3 region has the DNA TGCGCCAGCAGCTTTGAAGCGGGGACTAGCACAGATACGCAGTATTTT.

This clone turned up a few times. The chain has TRBV18 and TRBJ2-7; 11 bases are a match to TRBD2. From germline, CDR1 is KGHSH and CDR2 LQKENI. After removal of 5 bases from V and 0 bases from J, the junction contained 3 bases not matched to a gene. The CDR3 extends over 15 amino acids. CDR3 coding DNA: TGTGCCAGCTCAACCACTAGCGGGAGCTCCTACGAGCAGTACTTC. It translates to CASSTTSGSSYEQYF. Full variable domain (outside the CDR3, taken from reference TRBV18 and TRBJ2-7): NAGVMQNPRHLVRRRGQEARLRCSPMKGHSHVYWYRQLPEEGLKFMVYLQKENIIDESGMPKERFSAEFPKEGPSILRIQQVVRGDSAAYFCASSTTSGSSYEQYFGPGTRLTVT.

This chain uses TRBV4-3 with TRBJ1-5, with D perhaps TRBD1 (5 bases). This CDR3 region has 14 residues. Trimming cost V 0 bases and J 9 bases, with 12 bases left between them. Germline assignment: CDR1 LGHNA and CDR2 YSLEER. This CDR3 is CASSQEPGPGPQHF. In nucleotides, the CDR3 is TGCGCCAGCAGCCAAGAACCAGGGCCCGGGCCCCAGCATTTT.

This clone appeared a few times. The chain combines TRBV7-2 with TRBJ1-5; possibly TRBD1 for D (6 bases). The CDR3 loop spans 15 amino acids. Germline CDR1 is SGHTA and CDR2 is FQGNSA. V was clipped by 0 bases and J by 3 bases, with 9 bases between them. The CDR3 region is CASSLAGQPNQPQHF. In nucleotides, the CDR3 is TGTGCCAGCAGCTTAGCCGGACAGCCCAATCAGCCCCAGCATTTT.

This clone was picked up a small number of times. The rearrangement joins TRBV6-5 to TRBJ2-3, with D possibly being TRBD1 (6 bases). CDR1 is MNHEY and CDR2 is SVGAGI in the germline V gene. V was trimmed by 3 bases and J by 2 bases, leaving 12 bases between them. The CDR3 is 15 amino acids. The CDR3 loop is CASSYQEGHTDTQYF. The CDR3 coding sequence is TGTGCCAGCAGTTATCAAGAGGGACACACAGATACGCAGTATTTT.

This clone was counted at least ten times. The V and J genes are TRBV4-2 and TRBJ2-6, with a weak D call TRBD2 (5 bases). Per germline, CDR1 LGHNA and CDR2 YNFKEQ. Trimming removed 4 bases from V and 1 base from J, with 20 bases in between. The CDR3 extends over 19 amino acids. CDR3 nucleotide sequence: TGTGCCAGCAGCCTCCTTTTTCCAGTAGCGAAATCTGGGGCCAACGTCCTGACTTTC. Protein: CASSLLFPVAKSGANVLTF.

The genes are TRBV5-1 and TRBJ2-7, with TRBD2 matching 12 bases. The CDR3 loop spans 14 amino acids. Germline trimming cut 0 bases from V and 5 bases from J; bases unmatched to any gene: 0. Germline assignment: CDR1 SGHRS and CDR2 YFSETQ. CDR3 DNA: TGCGCCAGCAGCTTGGGGACTAGCGGGAACGAGCAGTACTTC. It encodes CASSLGTSGNEQYF.

This clone has just a few counts. The chain couples TRBV5-1 to TRBJ1-6; D possibly corresponds to TRBD1 (6 bases). V lost 0 bases to trimming and J lost 7 bases, with 11 bases between them. The length of the CDR3 is 15 residues. Looked up from germline, CDR1 is SGHRS and CDR2 is YFSETQ. For the CDR3, the DNA is TGCGCCAGCAGCTTGGGACAGGTGGGGAATTCACCCCTCCACTTT. Translating gives CASSLGQVGNSPLHF.

This clone appeared a few times. This chain connects TRBV29-1 to TRBJ2-1, with 9 positions matching TRBD1. This CDR3 region has 15 residues. Looked up from germline, CDR1 is SQVTM and CDR2 is ANQGSEA. The V and J ends lost 1 base and 5 bases, in that order; junction bases with no gene match: 6. The CDR3, as DNA: TGCAGCGTTGAAGTGAGACAGGGGGTAGACAATGAGCAGTTCTTC. It translates to CSVEVRQGVDNEQFF.